This T cell receptor beta chain derives from a study of T cells in tumors after PD-1 blockade (dated by TCRdb to between 2018 and 2021). Regarding the research as a whole: Patients were excluded if they had prior checkpoint blockade, use of systemic immunosuppressants, or recent radiotherapy or other anti-cancer therapy within 4 weeks. To compare clonotypes in blood and tumor, bulk TCR sequencing was done on roughly ten peripheral blood samples taken from roughly 5 patients. Ongoing daily vismodegib 150 mg was also given to a subset of patients during anti-PD-1 treatment. RECIST version 1.1 was used to evaluate clinical response. Patients were treated with either pembrolizumab 200 mg every 3 weeks or cemiplimab 350 mg every 2 weeks. The study performed paired single-cell RNA and TCR sequencing on site-matched tumors from BCC or SCC patients before and after anti-PD-1 therapy. An average of around 110,000 TCR templates (range about 24,679-280,000) and 35,000 or so unique clonotypes was obtained for peripheral blood samples. The paper as a whole reports these results and caveats: Where the novel T cell clones came from was not determined, and possible sources could include lymphoid organs or rare unexpanded clones inside the tumor or in the tumor periphery. Around 43% of tumor TCR clonotypes were found in blood, and some novel exhausted tumor clones appeared in pre-treatment blood, suggesting peripheral recruitment.

The immunoSEQ platform was used to carry out deep TCRbeta sequencing. In the original analysis: For further analysis, only productive rearrangements were exported out of the immunoSEQ Analyzer. T cell phenotypes were assigned to bulk TCRbeta clonotypes by matching to single-cell RNA+TCR-seq clones sharing the same TCRbeta sequence. Clone enrichment in tumor was computed as tumor frequency divided by PBMC frequency from bulk TCR sequencing. GLIPH was used to group TCRs into specificity groups, clusters of distinct TCRs likely recognizing common antigens via shared CDR3 motifs. TCRdb stores this immuneACCESS table with in-frame sequences only. Part of the clones is absent; in the studies checked, under half of the shortfall reflects unresolved V genes, and no reason is known for the rest. That table supplies the V and J calls and clone size; D and trimming were determined from the DNA. The sample data list 15,000 to 20,000 clones, and 81% of these were observed just once. The leading ten clones occupy approximately 24% of the sample.

For bulk TCRbeta sequencing, genomic DNA was extracted from tumor biopsies or peripheral blood, and input amounts ranged from roughly 550 ng to 6,004 ng. All patients had histologically proven advanced or metastatic basal or squamous cell carcinoma and were poor candidates for surgical resection. Of the approximately 12 patients in the basal cell carcinoma cohort, about 8 underwent bulk tumor TCR sequencing. Remarks on this clone: The antigen it recognizes is unknown. The record has no base qualities; no much larger clone is one base away.

V is cut by 0 bases and J by 3 bases, and the space between the germline ends is 9 bases. Including cysteine and phenylalanine, the CDR3 has 15 amino acids. The DNA shown is the 45-base CDR3, in frame from base 1. CDR1 and CDR2 are drawn from the germline V gene: SGHTA, FQGNSA. The TCR comes from a human donor with advanced basal cell or squamous cell carcinoma (not recorded which). This sample comprised PBMCs, obtained after anti-PD-1 therapy. This chain joins TRBV7-2 to TRBJ2-1, with the D gene call left open. The nucleotides are TGTGCCAGCAGCTTAGCGCTAGGCAGCTACAATGAGCAGTTCTTC. This yields the protein CASSLALGSYNEQFF.